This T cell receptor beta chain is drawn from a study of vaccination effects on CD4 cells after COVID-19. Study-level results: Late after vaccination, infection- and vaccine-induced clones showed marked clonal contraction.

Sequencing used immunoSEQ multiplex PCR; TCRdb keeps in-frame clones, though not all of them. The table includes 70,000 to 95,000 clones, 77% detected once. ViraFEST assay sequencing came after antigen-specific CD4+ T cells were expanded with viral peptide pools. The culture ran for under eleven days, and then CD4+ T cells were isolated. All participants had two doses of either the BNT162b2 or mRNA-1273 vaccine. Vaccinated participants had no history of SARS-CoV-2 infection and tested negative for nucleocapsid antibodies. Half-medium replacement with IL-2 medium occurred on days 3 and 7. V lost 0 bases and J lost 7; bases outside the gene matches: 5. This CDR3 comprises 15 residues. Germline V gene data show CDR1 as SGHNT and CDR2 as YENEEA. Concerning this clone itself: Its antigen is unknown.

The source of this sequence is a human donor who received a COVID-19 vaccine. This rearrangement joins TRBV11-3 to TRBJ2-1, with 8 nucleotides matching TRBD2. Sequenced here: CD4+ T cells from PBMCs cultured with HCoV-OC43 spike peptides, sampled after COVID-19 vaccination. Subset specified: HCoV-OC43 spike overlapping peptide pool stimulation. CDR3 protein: CASSLEPGGINEQFF. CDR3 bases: TGTGCCAGCAGCTTAGAGCCGGGGGGGATAAATGAGCAGTTCTTC.